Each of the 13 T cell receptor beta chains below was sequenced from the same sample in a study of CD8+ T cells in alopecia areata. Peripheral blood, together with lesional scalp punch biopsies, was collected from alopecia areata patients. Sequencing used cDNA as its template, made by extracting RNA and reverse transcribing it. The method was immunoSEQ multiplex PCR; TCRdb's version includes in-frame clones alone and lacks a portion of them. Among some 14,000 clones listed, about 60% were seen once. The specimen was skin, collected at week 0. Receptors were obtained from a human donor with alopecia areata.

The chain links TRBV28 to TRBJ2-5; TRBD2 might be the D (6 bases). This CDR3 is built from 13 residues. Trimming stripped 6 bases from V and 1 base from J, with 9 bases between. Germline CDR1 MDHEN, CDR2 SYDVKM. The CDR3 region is CASRRDFQETQYF. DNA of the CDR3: TGTGCCAGCAGGCGGGACTTCCAAGAGACCCAGTACTTC.

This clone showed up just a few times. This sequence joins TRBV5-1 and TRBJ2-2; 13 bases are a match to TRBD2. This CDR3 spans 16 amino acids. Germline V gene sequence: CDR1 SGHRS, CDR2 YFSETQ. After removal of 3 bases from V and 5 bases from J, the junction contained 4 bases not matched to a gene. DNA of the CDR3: TGCGCCAGCAGCTCCGGGACTAGCGGGGTTACCGGGGAGCTGTTTTTT. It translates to CASSSGTSGVTGELFF.

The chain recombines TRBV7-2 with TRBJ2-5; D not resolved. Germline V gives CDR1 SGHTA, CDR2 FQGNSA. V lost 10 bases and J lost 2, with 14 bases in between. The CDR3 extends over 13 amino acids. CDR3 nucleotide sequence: TGTGCCACCCTTAGACAATTGCAAGAGACCCAGTACTTC. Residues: CATLRQLQETQYF.

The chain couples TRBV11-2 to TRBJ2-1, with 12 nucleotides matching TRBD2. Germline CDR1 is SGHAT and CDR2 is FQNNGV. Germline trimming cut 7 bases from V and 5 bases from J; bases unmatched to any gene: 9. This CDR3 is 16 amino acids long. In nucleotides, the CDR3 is TGTGCCAGCACCGATACCGGGACTAGCGGGCACAATGAGCAGTTCTTC. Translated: CASTDTGTSGHNEQFF.

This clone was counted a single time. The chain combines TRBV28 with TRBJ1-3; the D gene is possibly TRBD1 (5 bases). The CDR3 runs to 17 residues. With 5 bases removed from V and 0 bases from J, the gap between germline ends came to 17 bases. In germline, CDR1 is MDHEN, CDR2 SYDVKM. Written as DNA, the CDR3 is TGTGCCAGCAGTGGGGCATTTGGAGGCTCCTCTGGAAACACCATATATTTT. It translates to CASSGAFGGSSGNTIYF.

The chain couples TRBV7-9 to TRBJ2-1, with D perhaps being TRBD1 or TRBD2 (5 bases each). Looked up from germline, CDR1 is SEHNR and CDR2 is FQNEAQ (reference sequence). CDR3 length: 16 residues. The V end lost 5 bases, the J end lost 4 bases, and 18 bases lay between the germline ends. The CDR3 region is CASSRTVGDTYNEQFF. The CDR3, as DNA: TGTGCCAGCAGCCGCACTGTGGGGGATACATACAATGAGCAGTTCTTC.

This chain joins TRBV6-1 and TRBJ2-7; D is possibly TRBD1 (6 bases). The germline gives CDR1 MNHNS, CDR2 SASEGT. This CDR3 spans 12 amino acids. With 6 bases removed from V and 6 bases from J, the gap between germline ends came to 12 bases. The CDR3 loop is CASRSTGFEQYF. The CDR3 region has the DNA TGTGCCAGCAGGTCTACAGGGTTCGAGCAGTACTTC.

DNA for the CDR3: TGTGCCAGCAGCCTCGGGAGCCAGGCCAACTATGGCTACACCTTC. Translated: CASSLGSQANYGYTF. The V and J genes are TRBV11-1 and TRBJ1-2; D is uncertain. This CDR3 has 15 residues. V lost 5 bases and J 2 bases, leaving 15 bases between the germline ends. Per germline, CDR1 SGHAT and CDR2 FQDESV (reference sequence).

CDR3 residues: CASRRTGASYEQYF. CDR3 nucleotide sequence: TGTGCCAGCAGACGGACAGGGGCTTCCTACGAGCAGTACTTC. V and J are TRBV5-6 and TRBJ2-5; 9 bases fit TRBD1. The J call may not be correct, given that the DNA end is closer to TRBJ2-7. The CDR3 is 14 amino acids. Germline-derived CDR1 and CDR2 are SGHDT and YYEEEE.

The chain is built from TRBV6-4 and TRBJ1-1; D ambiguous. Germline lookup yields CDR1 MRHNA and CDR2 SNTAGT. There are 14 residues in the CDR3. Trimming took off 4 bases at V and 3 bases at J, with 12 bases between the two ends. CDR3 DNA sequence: TGTGCCAGCAGTGCGACTGAGGCGGACACTGAAGCTTTCTTT. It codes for CASSATEADTEAFF.

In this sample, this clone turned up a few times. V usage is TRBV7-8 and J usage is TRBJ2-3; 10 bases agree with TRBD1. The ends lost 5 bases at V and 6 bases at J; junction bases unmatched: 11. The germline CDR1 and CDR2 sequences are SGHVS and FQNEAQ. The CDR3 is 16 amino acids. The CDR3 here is CASSPPLRTGGDTQYF. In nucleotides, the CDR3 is TGTGCCAGCAGCCCTCCCCTCCGGACAGGGGGGGATACGCAGTATTTT.

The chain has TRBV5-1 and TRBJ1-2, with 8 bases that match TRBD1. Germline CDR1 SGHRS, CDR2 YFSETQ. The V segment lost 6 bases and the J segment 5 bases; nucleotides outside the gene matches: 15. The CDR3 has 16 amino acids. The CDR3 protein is CASKGHLLWTGYGYTF. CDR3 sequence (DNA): TGCGCCAGCAAAGGGCACCTCCTCTGGACAGGGTATGGCTACACCTTC.

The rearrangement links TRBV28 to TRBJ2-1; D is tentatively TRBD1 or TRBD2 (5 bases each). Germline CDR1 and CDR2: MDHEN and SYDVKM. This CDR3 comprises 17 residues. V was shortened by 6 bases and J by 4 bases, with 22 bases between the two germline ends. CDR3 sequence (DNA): TGTGCCAGCAGCTCATCCCCGGGGACGGAAGCTTACAATGAGCAGTTCTTC. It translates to CASSSSPGTEAYNEQFF.